This T cell receptor beta chain comes out of a study of human T cells and chemical hapten exposure. Study results and limitations: With DPC sensitization, TCRs exceeding 1 in 1000 frequency showed no change.

This clonotype was observed many times. As yet, its antigen is unknown. The total RNA was obtained from whole blood that was not fractionated. TCRdb re-called the 5' RACE reads through MiXCR, storing one row per CDR3 protein. The sample has 150,000 or so distinct CDR3 sequences; about 4% are singletons. V lost 5 bases to trimming and J lost 5 bases; unmatched junction nucleotides: 5. CDR3 size: 14 residues. The sequence was collected from a female donor in good health. The chain has TRBV12-3 or TRBV12-4 and TRBJ1-1; TRBD1 matches 10 bases. CDR3 protein: CASSRDRGGTEAFF. The CDR3 DNA reads TGTGCCAGCAGTCGGGACAGGGGTGGAACTGAAGCTTTCTTT.